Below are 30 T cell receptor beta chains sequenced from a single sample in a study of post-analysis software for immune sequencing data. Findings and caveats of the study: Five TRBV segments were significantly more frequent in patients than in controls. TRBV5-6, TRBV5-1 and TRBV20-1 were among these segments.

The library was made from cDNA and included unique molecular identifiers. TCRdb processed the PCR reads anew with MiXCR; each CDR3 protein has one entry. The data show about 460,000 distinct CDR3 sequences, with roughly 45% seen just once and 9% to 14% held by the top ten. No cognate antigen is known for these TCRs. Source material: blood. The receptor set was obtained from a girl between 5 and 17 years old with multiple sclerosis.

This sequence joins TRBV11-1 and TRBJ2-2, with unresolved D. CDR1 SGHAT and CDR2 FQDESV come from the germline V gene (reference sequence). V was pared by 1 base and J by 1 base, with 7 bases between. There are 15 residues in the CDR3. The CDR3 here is CASSLGPMNTGELFF. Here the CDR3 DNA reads TGTGCCAGCAGCTTAGGCCCAATGAACACCGGGGAGCTGTTTTTT.

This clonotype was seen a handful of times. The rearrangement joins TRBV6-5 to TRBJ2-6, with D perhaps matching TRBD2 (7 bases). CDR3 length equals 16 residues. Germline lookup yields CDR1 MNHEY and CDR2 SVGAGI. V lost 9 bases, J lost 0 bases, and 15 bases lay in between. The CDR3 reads CASSRGGNSGANVLTF. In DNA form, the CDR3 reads TGTGCCAGTTCAAGGGGGGGAAACTCTGGGGCCAACGTCCTGACTTTC.

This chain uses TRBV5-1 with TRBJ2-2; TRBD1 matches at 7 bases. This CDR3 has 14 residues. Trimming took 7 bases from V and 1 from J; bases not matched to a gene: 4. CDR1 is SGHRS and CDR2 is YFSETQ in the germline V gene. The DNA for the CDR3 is TGCGCCAGCGCCGGGACAGTGAACACCGGGGAGCTGTTTTTT. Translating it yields CASAGTVNTGELFF.

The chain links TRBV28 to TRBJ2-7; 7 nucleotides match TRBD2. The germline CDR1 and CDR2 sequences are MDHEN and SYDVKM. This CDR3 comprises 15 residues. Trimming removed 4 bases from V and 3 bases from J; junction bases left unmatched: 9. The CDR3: CASSSAGTTLYEQYF. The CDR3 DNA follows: TGTGCCAGCAGTTCAGCCGGGACTACCCTCTACGAGCAGTACTTC.

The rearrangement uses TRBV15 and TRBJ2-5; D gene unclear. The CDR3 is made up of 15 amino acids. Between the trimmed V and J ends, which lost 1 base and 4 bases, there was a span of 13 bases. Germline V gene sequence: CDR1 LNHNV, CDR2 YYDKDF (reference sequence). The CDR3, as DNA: TGTGCCACCAGCAGAGGTGCCTCTCTTGGAGAGACCCAGTACTTC. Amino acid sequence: CATSRGASLGETQYF.

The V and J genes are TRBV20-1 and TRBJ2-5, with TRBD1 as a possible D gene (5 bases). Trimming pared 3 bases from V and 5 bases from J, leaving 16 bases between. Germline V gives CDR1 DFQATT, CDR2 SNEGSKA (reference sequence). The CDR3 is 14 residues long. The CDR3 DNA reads TGCAGTGCTAGCGGCCAGGGTGAGGAGGAGACCCAGTACTTC. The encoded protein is CSASGQGEEETQYF.

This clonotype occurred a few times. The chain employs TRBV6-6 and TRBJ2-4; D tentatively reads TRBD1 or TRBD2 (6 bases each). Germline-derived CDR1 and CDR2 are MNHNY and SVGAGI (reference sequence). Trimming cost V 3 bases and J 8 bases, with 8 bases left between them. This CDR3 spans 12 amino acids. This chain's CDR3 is CASSYRGDIQYF. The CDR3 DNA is TGTGCCAGCAGTTATAGGGGGGACATTCAGTACTTC.

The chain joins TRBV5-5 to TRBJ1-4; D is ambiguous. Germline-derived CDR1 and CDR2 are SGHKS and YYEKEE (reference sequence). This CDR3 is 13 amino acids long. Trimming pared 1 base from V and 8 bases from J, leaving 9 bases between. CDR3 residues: CASSLLGQEKLFF. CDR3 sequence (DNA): TGTGCCAGCAGCTTGTTAGGGCAAGAAAAACTGTTTTTT.

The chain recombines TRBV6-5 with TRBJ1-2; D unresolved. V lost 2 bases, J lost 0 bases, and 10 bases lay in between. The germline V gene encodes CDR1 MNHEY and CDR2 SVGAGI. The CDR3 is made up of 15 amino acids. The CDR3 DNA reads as TGTGCCAGCAGTTACGATCAGGCCTCTAACTATGGCTACACCTTC. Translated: CASSYDQASNYGYTF.

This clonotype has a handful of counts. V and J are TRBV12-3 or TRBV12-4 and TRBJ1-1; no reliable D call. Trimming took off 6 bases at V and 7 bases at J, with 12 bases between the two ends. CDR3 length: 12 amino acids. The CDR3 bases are TGTGCCAGCAGCCTTGGACCGGGTGAAGCTTTCTTT. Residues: CASSLGPGEAFF.

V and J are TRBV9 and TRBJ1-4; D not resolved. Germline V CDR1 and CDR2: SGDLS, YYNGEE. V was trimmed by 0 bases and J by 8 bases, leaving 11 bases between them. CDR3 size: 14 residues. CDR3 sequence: CASSVDPADEKLFF. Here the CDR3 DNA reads TGTGCCAGCAGCGTAGACCCGGCAGACGAAAAACTGTTTTTT. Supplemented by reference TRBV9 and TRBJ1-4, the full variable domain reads DSGVTQTPKHLITATGQRVTLRCSPRSGDLSVYWYQQSLDQGLQFLIQYYNGEERAKGNILERFSAQQFPDLHSELNLSSLELGDSALYFCASSVDPADEKLFFGSGTQLSVL.

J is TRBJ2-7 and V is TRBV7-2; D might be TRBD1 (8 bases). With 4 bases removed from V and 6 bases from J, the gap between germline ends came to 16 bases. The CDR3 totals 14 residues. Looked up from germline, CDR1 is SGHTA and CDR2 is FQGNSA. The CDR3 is CASSSRQGRGEQYF. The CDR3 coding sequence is TGTGCCAGCAGCTCACGACAGGGGAGGGGCGAGCAGTACTTC.

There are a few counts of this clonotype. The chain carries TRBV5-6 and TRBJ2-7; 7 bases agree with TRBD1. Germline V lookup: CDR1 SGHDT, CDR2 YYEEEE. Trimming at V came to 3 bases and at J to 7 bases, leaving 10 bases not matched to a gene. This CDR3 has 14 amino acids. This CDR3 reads CASSSRDSILEQYF. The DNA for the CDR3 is TGTGCCAGCAGCTCCCGGGACAGCATCCTTGAGCAGTACTTC. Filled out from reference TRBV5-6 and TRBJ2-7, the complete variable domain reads DAGVTQSPTHLIKTRGQQVTLRCSPKSGHDTVSWYQQALGQGPQFIFQYYEEEERQRGNFPDRFSGHQFPNYSSELNVNALLLGDSALYLCASSSRDSILEQYFGPGTRLTVT.

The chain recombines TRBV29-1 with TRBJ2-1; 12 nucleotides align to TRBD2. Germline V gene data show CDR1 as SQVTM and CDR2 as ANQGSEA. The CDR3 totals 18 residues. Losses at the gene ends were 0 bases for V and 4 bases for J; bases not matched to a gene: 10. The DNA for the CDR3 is TGCAGCGTTGAAGATGCAGGATCCGGGACTAGCGGGTACAATGAGCAGTTCTTC. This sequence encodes CSVEDAGSGTSGYNEQFF.

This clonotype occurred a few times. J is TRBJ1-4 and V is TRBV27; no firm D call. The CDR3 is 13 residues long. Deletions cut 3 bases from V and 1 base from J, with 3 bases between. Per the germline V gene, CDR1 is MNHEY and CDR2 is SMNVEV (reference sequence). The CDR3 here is CASSFLTNEKLFF. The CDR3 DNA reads TGTGCCAGCAGTTTTTTAACTAATGAAAAACTGTTTTTT.

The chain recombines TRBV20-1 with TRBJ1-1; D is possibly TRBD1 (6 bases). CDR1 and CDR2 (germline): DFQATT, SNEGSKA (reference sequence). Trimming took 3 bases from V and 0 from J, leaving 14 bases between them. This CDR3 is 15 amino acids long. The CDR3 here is CSARGGAPMNTEAFF. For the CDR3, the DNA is TGCAGTGCTAGGGGGGGCGCCCCCATGAACACTGAAGCTTTCTTT.

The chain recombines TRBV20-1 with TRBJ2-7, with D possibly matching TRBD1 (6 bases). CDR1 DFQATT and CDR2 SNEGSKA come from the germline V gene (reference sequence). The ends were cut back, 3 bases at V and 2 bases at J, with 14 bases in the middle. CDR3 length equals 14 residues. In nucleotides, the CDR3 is TGCAGTGCTAGGGGGACACTAGGGCCCTACGAGCAGTACTTC. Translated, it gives CSARGTLGPYEQYF.

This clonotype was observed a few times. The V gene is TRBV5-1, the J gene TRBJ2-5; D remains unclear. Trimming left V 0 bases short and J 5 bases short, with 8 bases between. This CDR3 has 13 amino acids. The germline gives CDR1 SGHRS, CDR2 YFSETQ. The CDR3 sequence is CASSLETMETQYF. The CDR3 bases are TGCGCCAGCAGCTTGGAGACAATGGAGACCCAGTACTTC.

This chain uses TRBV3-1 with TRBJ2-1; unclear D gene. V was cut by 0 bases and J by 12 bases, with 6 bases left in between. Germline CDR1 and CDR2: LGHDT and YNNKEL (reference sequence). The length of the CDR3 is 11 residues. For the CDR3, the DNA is TGTGCCAGCAGCCAAGAGCGGAGGCAGTTCTTC. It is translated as CASSQERRQFF.

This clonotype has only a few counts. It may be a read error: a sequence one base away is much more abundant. CDR3 coding DNA: TGTGCCAGCTGCCTGACAGGGCAAGAGACCCAGTACTTC. This sequence encodes CASCLTGQETQYF. V gene TRBV27 combines with J gene TRBJ2-5; 7 bases fit TRBD1. The CDR3 is made up of 13 amino acids. J gave up 2 bases and V 8 bases, and 5 bases lay outside the gene matches. Germline assignment: CDR1 MNHEY and CDR2 SMNVEV (reference sequence).

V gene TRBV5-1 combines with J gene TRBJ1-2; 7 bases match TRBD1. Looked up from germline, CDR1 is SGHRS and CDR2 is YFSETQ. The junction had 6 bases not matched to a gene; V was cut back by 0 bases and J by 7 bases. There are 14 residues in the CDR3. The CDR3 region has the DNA TGCGCCAGCAGCTTGGCCACAGGGGTGGCTGGCTACACCTTC. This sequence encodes CASSLATGVAGYTF.

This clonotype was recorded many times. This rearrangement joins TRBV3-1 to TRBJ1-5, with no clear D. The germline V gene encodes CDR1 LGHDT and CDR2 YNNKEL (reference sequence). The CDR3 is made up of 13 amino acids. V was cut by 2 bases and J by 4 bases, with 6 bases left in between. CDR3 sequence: CASSQFRNQPQHF. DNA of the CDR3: TGTGCCAGCAGCCAATTTCGTAATCAGCCCCAGCATTTT.

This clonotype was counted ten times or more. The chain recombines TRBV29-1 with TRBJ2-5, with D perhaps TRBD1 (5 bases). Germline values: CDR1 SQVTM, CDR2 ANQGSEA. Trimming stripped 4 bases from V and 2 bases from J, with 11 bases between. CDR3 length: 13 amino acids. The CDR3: CSVAVRVQETQYF. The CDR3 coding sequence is TGCAGCGTTGCCGTCAGGGTGCAAGAGACCCAGTACTTC.

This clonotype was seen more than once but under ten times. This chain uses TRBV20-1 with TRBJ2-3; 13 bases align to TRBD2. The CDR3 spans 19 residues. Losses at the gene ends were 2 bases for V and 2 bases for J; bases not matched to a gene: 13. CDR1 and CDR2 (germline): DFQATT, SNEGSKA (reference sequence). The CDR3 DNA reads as TGCAGTGCTAGACTTCCGGGACTAGCGGGAATTAGGTACACAGATACGCAGTATTTT. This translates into CSARLPGLAGIRYTDTQYF.

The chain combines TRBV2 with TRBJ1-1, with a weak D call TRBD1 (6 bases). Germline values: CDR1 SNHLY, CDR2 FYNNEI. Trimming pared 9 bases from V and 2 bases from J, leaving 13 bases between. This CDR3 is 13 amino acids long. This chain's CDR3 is CAREDSHNTEAFF. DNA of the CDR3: TGTGCCAGAGAGGACAGCCATAACACTGAAGCTTTCTTT.

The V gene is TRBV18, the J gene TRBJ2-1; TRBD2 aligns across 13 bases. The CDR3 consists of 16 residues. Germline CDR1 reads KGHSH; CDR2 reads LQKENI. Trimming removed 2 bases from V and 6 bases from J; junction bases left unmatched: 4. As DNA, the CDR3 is TGTGCCAGCTCACCAATACTAGCGGGAGGGACCAATGAGCAGTTCTTC. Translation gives CASSPILAGGTNEQFF.

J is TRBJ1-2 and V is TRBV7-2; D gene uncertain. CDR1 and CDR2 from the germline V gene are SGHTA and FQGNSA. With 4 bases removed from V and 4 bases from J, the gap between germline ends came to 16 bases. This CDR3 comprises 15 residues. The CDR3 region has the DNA TGTGCCAGCAGCTCTAAAGAGGGTCTCAGCTATGGCTACACCTTC. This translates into CASSSKEGLSYGYTF.

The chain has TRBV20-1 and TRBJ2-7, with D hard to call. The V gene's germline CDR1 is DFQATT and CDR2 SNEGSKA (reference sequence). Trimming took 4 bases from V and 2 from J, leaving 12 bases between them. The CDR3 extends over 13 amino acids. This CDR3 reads CSATETPPYEQYF. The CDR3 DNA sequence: TGCAGTGCTACCGAGACACCACCCTACGAGCAGTACTTC.

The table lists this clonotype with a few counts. The CDR3 loop reads CSVTHFTEAFF. In DNA, the CDR3 is TGCAGCGTCACCCATTTCACTGAAGCTTTCTTT. This chain links TRBV29-1 with TRBJ1-1; D call uncertain. V was clipped by 6 bases and J by 4 bases, with 9 bases between them. This CDR3 contains 11 residues. Germline V gives CDR1 SQVTM, CDR2 ANQGSEA.

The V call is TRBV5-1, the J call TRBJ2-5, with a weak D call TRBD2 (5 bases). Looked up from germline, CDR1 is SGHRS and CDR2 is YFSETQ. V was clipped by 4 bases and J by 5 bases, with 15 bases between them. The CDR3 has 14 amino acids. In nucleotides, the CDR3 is TGCGCCAGCAGCAGATCGGACTTAACGGAGACCCAGTACTTC. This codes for CASSRSDLTETQYF.